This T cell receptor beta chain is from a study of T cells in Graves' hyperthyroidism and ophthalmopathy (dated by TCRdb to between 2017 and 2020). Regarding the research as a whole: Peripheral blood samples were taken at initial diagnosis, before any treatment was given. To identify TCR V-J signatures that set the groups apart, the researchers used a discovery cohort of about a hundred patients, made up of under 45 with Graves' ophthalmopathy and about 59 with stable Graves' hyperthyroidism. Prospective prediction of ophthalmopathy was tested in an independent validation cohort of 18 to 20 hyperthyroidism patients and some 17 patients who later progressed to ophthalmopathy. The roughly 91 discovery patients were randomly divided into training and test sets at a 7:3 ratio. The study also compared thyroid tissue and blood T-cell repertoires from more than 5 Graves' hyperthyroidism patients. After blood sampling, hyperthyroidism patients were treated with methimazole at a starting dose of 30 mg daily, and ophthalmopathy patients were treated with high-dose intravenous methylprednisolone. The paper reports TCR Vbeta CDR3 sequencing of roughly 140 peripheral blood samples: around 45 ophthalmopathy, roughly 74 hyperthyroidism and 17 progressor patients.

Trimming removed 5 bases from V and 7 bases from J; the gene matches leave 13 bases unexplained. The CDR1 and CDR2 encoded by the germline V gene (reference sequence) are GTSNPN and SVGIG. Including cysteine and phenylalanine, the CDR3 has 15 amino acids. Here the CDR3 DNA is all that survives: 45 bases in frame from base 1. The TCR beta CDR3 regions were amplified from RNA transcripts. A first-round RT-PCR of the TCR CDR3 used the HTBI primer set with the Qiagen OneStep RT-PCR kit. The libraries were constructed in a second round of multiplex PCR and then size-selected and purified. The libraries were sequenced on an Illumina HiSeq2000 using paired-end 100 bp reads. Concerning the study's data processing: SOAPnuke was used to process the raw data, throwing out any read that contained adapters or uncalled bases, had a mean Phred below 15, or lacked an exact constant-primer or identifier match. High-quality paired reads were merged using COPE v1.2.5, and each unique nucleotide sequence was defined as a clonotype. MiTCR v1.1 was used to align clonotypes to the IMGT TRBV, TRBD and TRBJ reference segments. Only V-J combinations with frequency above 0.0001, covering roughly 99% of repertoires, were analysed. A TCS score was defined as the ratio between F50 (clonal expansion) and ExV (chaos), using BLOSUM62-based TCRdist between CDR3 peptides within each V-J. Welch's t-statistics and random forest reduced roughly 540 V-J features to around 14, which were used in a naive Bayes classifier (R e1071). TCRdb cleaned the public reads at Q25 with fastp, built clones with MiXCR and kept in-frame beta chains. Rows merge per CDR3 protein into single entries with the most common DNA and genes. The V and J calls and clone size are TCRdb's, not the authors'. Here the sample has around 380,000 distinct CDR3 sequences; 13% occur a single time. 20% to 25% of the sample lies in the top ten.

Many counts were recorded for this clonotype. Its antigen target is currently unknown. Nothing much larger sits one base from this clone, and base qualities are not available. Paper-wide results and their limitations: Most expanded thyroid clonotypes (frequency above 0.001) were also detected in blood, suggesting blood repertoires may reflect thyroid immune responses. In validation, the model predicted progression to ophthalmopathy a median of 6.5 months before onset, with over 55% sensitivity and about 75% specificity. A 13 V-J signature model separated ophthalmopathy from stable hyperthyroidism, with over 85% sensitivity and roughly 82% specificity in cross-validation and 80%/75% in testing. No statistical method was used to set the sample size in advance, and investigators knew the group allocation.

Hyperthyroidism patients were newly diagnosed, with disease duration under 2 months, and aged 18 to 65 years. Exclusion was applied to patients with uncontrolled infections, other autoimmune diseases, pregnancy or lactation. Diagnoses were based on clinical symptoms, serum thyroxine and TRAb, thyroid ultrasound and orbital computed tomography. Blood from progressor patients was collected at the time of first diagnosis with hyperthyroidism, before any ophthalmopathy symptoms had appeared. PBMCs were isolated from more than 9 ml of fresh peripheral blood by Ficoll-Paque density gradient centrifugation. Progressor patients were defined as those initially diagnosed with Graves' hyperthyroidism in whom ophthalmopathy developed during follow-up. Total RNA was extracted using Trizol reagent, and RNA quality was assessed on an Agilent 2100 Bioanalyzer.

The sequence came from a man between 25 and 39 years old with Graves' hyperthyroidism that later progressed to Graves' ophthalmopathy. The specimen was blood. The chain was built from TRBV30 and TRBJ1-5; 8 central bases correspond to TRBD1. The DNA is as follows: TGTGCCTGGGGGACCGGACAGGGAGGACGACAGCCCCAGCATTTT. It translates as CAWGTGQGGRQPQHF.